The text below deals with one TCR beta chain. CDR1 is SNHLY and CDR2 is FYNNEI in the germline V gene. The J segment lost 5 bases and the V segment lost 6 bases, leaving 5 bases of the junction unmatched. The CDR3 runs to 14 residues. This specimen belongs to a study of blood T cell repertoires in COVID-19. Study context: Samples taken during acute and convalescent COVID-19 were collected in the United States, Italy and Spain. Sources were T cells, B-cell-depleted T cells, or PBMCs; the material itself was cDNA or gDNA.

Per the authors' pipeline: Reference gene primers were amplified, and this amplification served to estimate nucleated cell counts. Using immunoSEQ multiplex PCR, the repertoire was profiled, and TCRdb retains in-frame clones only, with some absent. V, J and clone size were drawn from that table, and D and trimming were deduced from the DNA. In the table there are 30,000 to 35,000 clones, around 80% of which are singletons. The sample consisted of peripheral blood. The receptor was isolated from a woman aged 55-69 years with acute or convalescent COVID-19. The chain joins TRBV2 to TRBJ2-3; 10 bases line up with TRBD2. The CDR3 DNA sequence: TGTGCCAGCAGGGGACTAGCGACGGTAGATACGCAGTATTTT. It is translated as CASRGLATVDTQYF.